This entry is about one TCR beta chain. Its antigen remains unidentified. The data were taken from a study of cytomegalovirus exposure and HLA in healthy donors. A multiplex PCR was run with 60 Vbeta primers and 13 Jbeta primers. Produced via immunoSEQ multiplex PCR; TCRdb's table is partial and in-frame only. The sample gives 95,000 to 100,000 clones, around 77% of which show up once; approximately 8% is in the top ten. The CDR3 sequence is 15 residues long. The V gene's germline CDR1 is LNHNV and CDR2 YYDKDF (reference sequence). General study results and limits: The authors assumed roughly uniform sequencing depth across donors for presence/absence analyses.

Material for sequencing was PBMCs. The genes are TRBV15 and TRBJ2-5; TRBD1 matches 11 bases. The J call may be mistaken, given a closer DNA end match to TRBJ2-7. The source is a female donor in good health and CMV-seronegative. The CDR3 nucleotides are TGTGCCACCAGCAGAACCGGGACAGGGGGCTACGAGCAGTACTTC. Translation gives CATSRTGTGGYEQYF.